The T cell receptor (beta chain) under discussion was sequenced for a study of blood T cell repertoires in COVID-19 (TCRdb year 2020). Turning to the overall study: The collaborator samples originated in the United States, Italy and Spain and spanned the acute and convalescent phases of COVID-19. Subjects who had been exposed to COVID-19, were actively infected with it, or had recovered from it provided the deeply sampled blood TCRbeta repertoires that made up the dataset. Samples were obtained from the ongoing ImmuneRACE study (first 160 participants) and from about 1,300 subjects provided by 6 global collaborators. The prospective study material was composed of cDNA or gDNA derived from T cells, B-cell-depleted T cells, or PBMCs. Sample metadata almost always included a de-identified subject ID, COVID-19 status, age in years and sex. Where available, HLA class I and class II types were taken from metadata supplied by the sample provider and were not determined by assay-based typing. The repertoires were released in a freely available public database intended as a resource for research on the immune response to SARS-CoV-2. The study at large found these results: How much clinical and demographic metadata was included differed by source and by participant, and the metadata was provided uncurated.

The CDR3, cysteine through phenylalanine, is 14 amino acids long. CDR3 DNA only is kept here, 42 bases in frame from base 1. CDR1 and CDR2 are drawn from the germline V gene: SGHTS, YDEGEE. A distance of 7 bases separates the germline ends of V and J, which lose 0 bases and 1 base respectively. The immunoSEQ Assay, a bias-controlled multiplex PCR, was used to amplify TCRbeta CDR3 regions from genomic DNA. Per the source publication's procedure: Nucleated cell counts per sample were estimated from amplification of reference gene primers within the assay. To quantify the absolute abundance of each unique TCRbeta CDR3 rearrangement, sequence reads were collapsed and filtered. For each sample, productive Simpson clonality was calculated by taking the square root of Simpson's diversity index across productive rearrangements. TCRdb took this table from immuneACCESS and kept in-frame rearrangements with V and J called. Such tables lack part of the clones; where checked against another copy, unresolved V genes explain under half of the gap, and the rest is unexplained. That table gives V, J and clone size, and the DNA gave D and trimming. This sample gives under 300,000 clones in total; around nine tenths of them show up just once. The ten largest account for under 2.5% of the sample.

Worth noting for this clone: Its target antigen remains unknown. No per-base quality is available; no much larger clone lies one base away.

Participants in the prospective study were aged about 18 to 89 years, lived in about two dozen United States geographic areas, and enrolled through a virtual design. In the prospective study, cohorts were assigned on the basis of participant-reported clinical history obtained from a screening survey and a study questionnaire. Recovered participants in ImmuneRACE Cohort 3 were defined as having two consecutive negative NP/OP PCR tests, clearance from a healthcare professional, or resolution of symptoms. In the prospective study, whole blood, serum and a nasopharyngeal or oropharyngeal swab were collected from each participant by mobile phlebotomists. Participants in the prospective study had the option to provide additional blood draws and questionnaires over a roughly 2-month period. Before DNA extraction, blood samples from the prospective study were shipped at room temperature or frozen.

The sample consisted of PBMCs or T cells enriched from blood (not recorded which). This TCR derives from a woman aged 18-30 years who had recovered from COVID-19. Rearrangement joined TRBV5-8 to TRBJ2-5; TRBD2 is a possible D gene, resting on 6 matching bases. The DNA sequence is given as TGTGCCAGCAGCTTGGTGGGGGGCCAAGAGACCCAGTACTTC. This encodes CASSLVGGQETQYF.